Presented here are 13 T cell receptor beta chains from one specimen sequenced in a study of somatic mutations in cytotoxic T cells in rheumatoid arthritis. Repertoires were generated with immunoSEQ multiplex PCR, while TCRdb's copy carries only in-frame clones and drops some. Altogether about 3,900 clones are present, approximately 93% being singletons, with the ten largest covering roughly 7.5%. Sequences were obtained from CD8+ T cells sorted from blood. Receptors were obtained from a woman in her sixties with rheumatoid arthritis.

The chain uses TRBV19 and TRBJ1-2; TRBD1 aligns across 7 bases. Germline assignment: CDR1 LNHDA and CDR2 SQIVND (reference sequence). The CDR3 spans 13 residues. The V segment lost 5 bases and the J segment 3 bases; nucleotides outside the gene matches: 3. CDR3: CASSPQGYYGYTF. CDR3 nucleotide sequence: TGTGCCAGTAGTCCACAGGGGTACTATGGCTACACCTTC. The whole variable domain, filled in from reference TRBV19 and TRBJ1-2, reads DGGITQSPKYLFRKEGQNVTLSCEQNLNHDAMYWYRQDPGQGLRLIYYSQIVNDFQKGDIAEGYSVSREKKESFPLTVTSAQKNPTAFYLCASSPQGYYGYTFGSGTRLTVV.

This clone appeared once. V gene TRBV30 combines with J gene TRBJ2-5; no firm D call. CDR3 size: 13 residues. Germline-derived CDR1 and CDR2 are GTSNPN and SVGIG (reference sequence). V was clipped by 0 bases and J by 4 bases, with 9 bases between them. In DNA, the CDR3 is TGTGCCTGGAGTGTCGGAGATTTAGAGACCCAGTACTTC. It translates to CAWSVGDLETQYF.

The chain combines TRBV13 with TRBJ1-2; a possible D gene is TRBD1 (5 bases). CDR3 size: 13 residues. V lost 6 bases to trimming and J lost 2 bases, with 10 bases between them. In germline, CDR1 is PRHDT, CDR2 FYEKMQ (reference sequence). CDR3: CASRQTENYGYTF. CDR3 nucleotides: TGTGCCAGCAGGCAGACAGAGAACTATGGCTACACCTTC.

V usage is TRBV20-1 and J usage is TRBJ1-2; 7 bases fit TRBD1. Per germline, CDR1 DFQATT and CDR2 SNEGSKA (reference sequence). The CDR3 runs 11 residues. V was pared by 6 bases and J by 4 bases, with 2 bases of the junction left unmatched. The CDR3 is CSARDSYGYTF. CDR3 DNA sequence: TGCAGTGCCCGGGACAGCTATGGCTACACCTTC.

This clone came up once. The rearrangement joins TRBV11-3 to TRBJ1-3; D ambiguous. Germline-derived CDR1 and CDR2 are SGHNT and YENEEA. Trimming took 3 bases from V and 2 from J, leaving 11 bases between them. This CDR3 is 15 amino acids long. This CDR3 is CASSFYLSPGNTIYF. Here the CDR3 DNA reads TGTGCCAGCAGCTTCTATCTGTCCCCTGGAAACACCATATATTTT.

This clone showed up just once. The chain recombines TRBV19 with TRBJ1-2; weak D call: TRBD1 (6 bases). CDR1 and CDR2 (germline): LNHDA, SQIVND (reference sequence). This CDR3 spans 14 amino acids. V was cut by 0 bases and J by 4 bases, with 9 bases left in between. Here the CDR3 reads CASSIDTGPYGYTF. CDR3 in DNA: TGTGCCAGTAGTATAGACACAGGGCCCTATGGCTACACCTTC.

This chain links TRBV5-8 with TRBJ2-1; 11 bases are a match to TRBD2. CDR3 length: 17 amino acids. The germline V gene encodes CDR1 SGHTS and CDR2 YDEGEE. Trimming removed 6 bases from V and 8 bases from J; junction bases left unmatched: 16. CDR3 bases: TGTGCCAGCACCTCCATTCCGGGACTAGCGGCCCGGCATGAGCAGTTCTTC. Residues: CASTSIPGLAARHEQFF. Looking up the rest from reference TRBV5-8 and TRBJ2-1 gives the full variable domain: EAGVTQSPTHLIKTRGQQATLRCSPISGHTSVYWYQQALGLGLQFLLWYDEGEERNRGNFPPRFSGRQFPNYSSELNVNALELEDSALYLCASTSIPGLAARHEQFFGPGTRLTVL.

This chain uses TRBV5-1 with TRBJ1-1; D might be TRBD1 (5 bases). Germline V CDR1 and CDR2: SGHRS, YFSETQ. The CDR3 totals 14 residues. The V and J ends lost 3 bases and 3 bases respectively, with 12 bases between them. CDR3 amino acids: CASSSPGSDTEAFF. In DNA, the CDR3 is TGCGCCAGCAGCTCTCCAGGGTCGGACACTGAAGCTTTCTTT.

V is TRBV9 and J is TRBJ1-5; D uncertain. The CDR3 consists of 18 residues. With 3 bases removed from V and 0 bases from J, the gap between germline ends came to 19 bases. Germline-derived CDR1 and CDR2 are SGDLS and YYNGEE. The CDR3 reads CASSGHRCQFLSNQPQHF. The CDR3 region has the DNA TGTGCCAGCAGCGGGCATCGATGCCAGTTTCTTAGCAATCAGCCCCAGCATTTT.

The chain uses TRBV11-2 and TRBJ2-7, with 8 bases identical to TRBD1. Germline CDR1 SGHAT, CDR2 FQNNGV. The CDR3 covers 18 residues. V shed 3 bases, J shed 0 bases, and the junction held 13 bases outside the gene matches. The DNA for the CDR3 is TGTGCCAGCAGCTTGTGGGGACAGGCTAATTCCCCCTCCTACGAGCAGTACGTC. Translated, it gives CASSLWGQANSPSYEQYV.

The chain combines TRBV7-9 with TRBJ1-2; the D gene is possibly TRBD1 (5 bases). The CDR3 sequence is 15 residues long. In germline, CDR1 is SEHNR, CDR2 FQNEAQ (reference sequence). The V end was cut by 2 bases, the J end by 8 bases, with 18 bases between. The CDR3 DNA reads TGTGCCAGCAGCTTATGGGGGGACCCCCCATACGGCTACACCTTC. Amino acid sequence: CASSLWGDPPYGYTF.

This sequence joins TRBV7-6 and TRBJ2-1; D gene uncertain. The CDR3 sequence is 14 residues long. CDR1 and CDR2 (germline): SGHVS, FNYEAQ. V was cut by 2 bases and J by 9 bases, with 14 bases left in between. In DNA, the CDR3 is TGTGCCAGCAGCTTAAGTCCCCGGGTCAGTGAGCAGTTCTTC. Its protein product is CASSLSPRVSEQFF.

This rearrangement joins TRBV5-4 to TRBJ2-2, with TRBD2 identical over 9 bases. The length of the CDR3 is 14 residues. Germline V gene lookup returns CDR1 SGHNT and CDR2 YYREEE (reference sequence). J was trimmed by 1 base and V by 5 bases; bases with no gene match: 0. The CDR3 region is CASSSGRNTGELFF. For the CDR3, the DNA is TGTGCCAGCAGTAGCGGGAGGAACACCGGGGAGCTGTTTTTT.